Listed here is a single TCR beta chain. Other DNA sequences of this sample code for an identical CDR3. Trimming took 3 bases from V and 1 from J, leaving 9 bases between them. CDR1 KGHSH and CDR2 LQKENI come from the germline V gene. This CDR3 is 14 amino acids long. The data were taken from a study of blood T cell repertoires in COVID-19. Looking at the study overall: T cells, B-cell-depleted T cells, or PBMCs provided the cDNA or gDNA that served as material.

The protocol was immunoSEQ multiplex PCR, while the TCRdb copy is restricted to in-frame clones and leaves out a portion. The sample includes 200,000 to 250,000 clones, about 86% of them seen just once. Those enrolled, adults aged about 18 to 89 years, came from roughly 23 US areas. Donors were grouped by their self-reported clinical history. This sequence was found in a woman between 40 and 55 years old with acute COVID-19. J is TRBJ1-1 and V is TRBV18; D gene uncertain. Sequencing input: PBMCs or T cells enriched from blood (not recorded which). CDR3 amino acids: CASSPISRNTEAFF. Here the CDR3 DNA reads TGTGCCAGCTCACCGATCTCTAGGAACACTGAAGCTTTCTTT.